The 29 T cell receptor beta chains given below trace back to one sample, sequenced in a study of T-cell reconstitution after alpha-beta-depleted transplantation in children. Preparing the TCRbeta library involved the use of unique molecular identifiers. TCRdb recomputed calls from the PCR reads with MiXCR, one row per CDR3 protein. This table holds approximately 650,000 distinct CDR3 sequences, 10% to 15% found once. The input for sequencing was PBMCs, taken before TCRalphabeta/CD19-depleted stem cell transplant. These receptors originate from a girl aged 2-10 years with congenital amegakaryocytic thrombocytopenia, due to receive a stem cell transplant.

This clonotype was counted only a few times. CDR3 protein: CASSQIWETQYF. The DNA of the CDR3 is TGTGCCAGCAGCCAAATCTGGGAGACCCAGTACTTC. V gene TRBV3-1 combines with J gene TRBJ2-5; D is undetermined. Germline values: CDR1 LGHDT, CDR2 YNNKEL (reference sequence). The CDR3 runs 12 residues. Trimming removed 2 bases from V and 5 bases from J, with 6 bases in between.

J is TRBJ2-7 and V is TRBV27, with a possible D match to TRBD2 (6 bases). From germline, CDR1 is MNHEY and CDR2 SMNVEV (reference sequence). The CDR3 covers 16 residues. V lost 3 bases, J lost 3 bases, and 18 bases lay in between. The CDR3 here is CASSFGSGGGSYEQYF. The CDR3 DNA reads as TGTGCCAGCAGTTTTGGAAGCGGAGGAGGGAGCTACGAGCAGTACTTC.

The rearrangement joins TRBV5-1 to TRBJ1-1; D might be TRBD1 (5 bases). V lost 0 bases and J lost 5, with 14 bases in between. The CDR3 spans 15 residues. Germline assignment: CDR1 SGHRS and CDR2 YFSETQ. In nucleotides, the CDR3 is TGCGCCAGCAGCTTGGCGCAGGCGAGGGGAACTGAAGCTTTCTTT. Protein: CASSLAQARGTEAFF.

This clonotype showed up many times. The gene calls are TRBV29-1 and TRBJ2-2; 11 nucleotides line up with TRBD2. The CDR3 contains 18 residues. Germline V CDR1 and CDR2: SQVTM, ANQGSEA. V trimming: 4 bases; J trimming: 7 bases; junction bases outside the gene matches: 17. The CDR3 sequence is CSVALRLAGPIHGGELFF. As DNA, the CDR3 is TGCAGCGTTGCCCTGCGACTAGCGGGACCGATTCACGGCGGGGAGCTGTTTTTT.

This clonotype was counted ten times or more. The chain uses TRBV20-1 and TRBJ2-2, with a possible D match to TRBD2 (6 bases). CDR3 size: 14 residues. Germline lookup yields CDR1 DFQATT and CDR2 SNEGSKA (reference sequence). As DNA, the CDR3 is TGCGCCCTCCAGCGGGTAGGGGACACCGGGGAGCTGTTTTTT. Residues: CALQRVGDTGELFF.

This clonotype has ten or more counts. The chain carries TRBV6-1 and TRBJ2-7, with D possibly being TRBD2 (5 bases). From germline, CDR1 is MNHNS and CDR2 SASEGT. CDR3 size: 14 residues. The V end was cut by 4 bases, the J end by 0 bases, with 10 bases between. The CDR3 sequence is CASSARRGSYEQYF. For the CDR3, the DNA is TGTGCCAGCAGTGCCCGACGGGGCTCCTACGAGCAGTACTTC.

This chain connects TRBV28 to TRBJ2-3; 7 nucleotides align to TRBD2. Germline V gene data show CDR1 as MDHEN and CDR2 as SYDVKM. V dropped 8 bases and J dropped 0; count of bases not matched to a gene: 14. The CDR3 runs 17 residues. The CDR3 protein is CASGGDYPYPSTDTQYF. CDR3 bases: TGTGCCAGCGGGGGGGACTACCCATACCCTAGCACAGATACGCAGTATTTT. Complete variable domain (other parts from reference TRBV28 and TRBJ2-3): DVKVTQSSRYLVKRTGEKVFLECVQDMDHENMFWYRQDPGLGLRLIYFSYDVKMKEKGDIPEGYSVSREKKERFSLILESASTNQTSMYLCASGGDYPYPSTDTQYFGPGTRLTVL.

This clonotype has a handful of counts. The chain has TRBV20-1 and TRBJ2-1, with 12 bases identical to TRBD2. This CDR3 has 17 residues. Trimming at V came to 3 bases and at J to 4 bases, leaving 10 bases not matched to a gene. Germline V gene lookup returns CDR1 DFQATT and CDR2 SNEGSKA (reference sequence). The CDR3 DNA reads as TGCAGTGCTAGTAGGTCTAGCGGGAGGGCCGGGTACAATGAGCAGTTCTTC. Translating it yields CSASRSSGRAGYNEQFF.

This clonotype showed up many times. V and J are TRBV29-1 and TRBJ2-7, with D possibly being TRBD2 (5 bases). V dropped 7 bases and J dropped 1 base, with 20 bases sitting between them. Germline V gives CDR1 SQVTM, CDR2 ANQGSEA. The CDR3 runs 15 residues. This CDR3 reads CSAAGWSSGSYEQYF. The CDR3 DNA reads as TGCAGCGCCGCGGGCTGGTCGAGTGGGTCCTACGAGCAGTACTTC.

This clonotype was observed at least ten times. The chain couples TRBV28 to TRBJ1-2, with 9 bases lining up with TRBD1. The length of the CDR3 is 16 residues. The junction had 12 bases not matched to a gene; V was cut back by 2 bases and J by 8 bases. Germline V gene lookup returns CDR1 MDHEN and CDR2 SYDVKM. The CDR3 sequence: CASSLVGEQGARGYTF. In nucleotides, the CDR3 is TGTGCCAGCAGTTTAGTCGGCGAACAGGGGGCTCGGGGCTACACCTTC.

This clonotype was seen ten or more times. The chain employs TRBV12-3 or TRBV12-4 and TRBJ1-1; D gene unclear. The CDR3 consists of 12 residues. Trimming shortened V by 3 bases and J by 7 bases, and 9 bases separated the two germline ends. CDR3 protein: CASSFMTGEAFF. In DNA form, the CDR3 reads TGTGCCAGCAGTTTTATGACCGGTGAAGCTTTCTTT.

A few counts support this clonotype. CDR3 sequence: CASSSGTGGFEQYF. CDR3 sequence (DNA): TGTGCCAGCAGTTCCGGGACAGGGGGATTTGAGCAGTACTTC. This chain connects TRBV6-5 to TRBJ2-7, with 11 nucleotides matching TRBD1. The V gene's germline CDR1 is MNHEY and CDR2 SVGAGI. Unmatched junction bases numbered 6, after V lost 4 bases and J lost 7 bases. The CDR3 length is 14 residues.

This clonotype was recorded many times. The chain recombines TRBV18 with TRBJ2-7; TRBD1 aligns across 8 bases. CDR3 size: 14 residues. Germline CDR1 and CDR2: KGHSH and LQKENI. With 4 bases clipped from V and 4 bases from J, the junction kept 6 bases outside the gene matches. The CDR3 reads CASSHRTGWYEQYF. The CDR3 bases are TGTGCCAGCTCACACCGGACAGGGTGGTACGAGCAGTACTTC.

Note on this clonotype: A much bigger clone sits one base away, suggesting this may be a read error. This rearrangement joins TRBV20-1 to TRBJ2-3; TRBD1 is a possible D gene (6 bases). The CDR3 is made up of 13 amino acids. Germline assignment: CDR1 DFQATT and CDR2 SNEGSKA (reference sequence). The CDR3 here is CCAYRASTDTQYF. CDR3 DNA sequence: TGCTGTGCTTACAGGGCCAGCACAGATACGCAGTATTTT.

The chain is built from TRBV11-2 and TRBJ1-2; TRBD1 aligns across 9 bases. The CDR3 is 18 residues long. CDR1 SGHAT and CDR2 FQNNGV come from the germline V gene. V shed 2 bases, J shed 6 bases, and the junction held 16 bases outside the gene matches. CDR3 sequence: CASSLQTGTGYSGDGYTF. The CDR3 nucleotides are TGTGCCAGCAGCTTACAAACGGGGACAGGGTACAGTGGTGATGGCTACACCTTC.

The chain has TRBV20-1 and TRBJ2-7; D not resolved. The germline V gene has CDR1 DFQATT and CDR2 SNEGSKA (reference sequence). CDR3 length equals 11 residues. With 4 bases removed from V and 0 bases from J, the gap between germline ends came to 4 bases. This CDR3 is CSAILSYEQYF. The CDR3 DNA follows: TGCAGTGCTATCCTCTCCTACGAGCAGTACTTC.

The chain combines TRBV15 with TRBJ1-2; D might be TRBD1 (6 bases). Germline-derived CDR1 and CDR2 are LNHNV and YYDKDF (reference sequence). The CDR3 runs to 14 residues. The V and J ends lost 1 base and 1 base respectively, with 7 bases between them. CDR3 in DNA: TGTGCCACCAGCAGAGTACAGGGTAACTATGGCTACACCTTC. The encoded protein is CATSRVQGNYGYTF.

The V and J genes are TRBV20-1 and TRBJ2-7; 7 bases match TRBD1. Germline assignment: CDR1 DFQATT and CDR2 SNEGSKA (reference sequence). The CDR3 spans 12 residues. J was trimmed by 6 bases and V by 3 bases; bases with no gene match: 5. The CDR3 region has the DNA TGCAGTGCTAGCACAGGGGCCGTCGAGCAGTACTTC. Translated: CSASTGAVEQYF.

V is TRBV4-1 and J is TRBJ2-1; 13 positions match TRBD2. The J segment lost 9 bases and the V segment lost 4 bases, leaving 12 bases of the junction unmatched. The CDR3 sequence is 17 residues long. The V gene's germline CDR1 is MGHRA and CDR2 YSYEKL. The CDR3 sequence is CASSLLDGTSGKAEQFF. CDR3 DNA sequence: TGCGCCAGCAGCCTACTCGACGGGACTAGCGGGAAGGCTGAGCAGTTCTTC.

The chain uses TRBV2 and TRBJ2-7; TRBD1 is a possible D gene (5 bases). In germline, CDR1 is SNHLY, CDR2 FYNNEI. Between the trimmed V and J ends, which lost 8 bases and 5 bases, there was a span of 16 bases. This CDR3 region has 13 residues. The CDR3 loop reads CASYWGRVDEQYF. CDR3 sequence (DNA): TGTGCCAGCTACTGGGGCAGGGTCGACGAGCAGTACTTC. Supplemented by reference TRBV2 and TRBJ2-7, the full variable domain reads EPEVTQTPSHQVTQMGQEVILRCVPISNHLYFYWYRQILGQKVEFLVSFYNNEISEKSEIFDDQFSVERPDGSNFTLKIRSTKLEDSAMYFCASYWGRVDEQYFGPGTRLTVT.

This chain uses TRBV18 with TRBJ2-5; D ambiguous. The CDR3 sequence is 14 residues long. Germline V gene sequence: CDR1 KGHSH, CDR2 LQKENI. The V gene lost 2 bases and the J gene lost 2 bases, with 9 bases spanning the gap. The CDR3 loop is CASSPNRPQETQYF. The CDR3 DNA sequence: TGTGCCAGCTCACCAAATCGCCCACAAGAGACCCAGTACTTC.

For the CDR3, the DNA is TGCAGTGCTAGAGCTGGCGGGAGGGCTGCCTACAATGAGCAGTTCTTC. Amino acids: CSARAGGRAAYNEQFF. This chain uses TRBV20-1 with TRBJ2-1, with 9 positions matching TRBD2. The V segment lost 1 base and the J segment 2 bases; nucleotides outside the gene matches: 6. The V gene's germline CDR1 is DFQATT and CDR2 SNEGSKA (reference sequence). This CDR3 has 16 residues.

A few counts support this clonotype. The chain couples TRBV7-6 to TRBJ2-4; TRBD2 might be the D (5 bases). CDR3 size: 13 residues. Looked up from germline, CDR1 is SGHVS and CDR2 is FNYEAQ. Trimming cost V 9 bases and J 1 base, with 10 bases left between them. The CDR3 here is CAREIAAKNIQYF. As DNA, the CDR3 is TGTGCCAGAGAGATAGCGGCCAAAAACATTCAGTACTTC.

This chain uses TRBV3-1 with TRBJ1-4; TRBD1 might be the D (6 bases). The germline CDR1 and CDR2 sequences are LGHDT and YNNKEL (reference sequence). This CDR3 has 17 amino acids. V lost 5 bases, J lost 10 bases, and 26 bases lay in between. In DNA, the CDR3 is TGTGCCAGCAGCTGCATCCGGGACACCAGGGGACGAGGAAAACTGTTTTTT. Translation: CASSCIRDTRGRGKLFF.

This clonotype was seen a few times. The CDR3 sequence: CASKGTSVTDTQYF. The CDR3 DNA sequence: TGTGCCAGCAAAGGCACTAGCGTCACAGATACGCAGTATTTT. The chain combines TRBV6-1 with TRBJ2-3, with 7 bases lining up with TRBD2. This CDR3 is 14 amino acids long. With V trimmed by 7 bases and J by 2 bases, 6 bases remained unmatched. Germline V CDR1 and CDR2: MNHNS, SASEGT.

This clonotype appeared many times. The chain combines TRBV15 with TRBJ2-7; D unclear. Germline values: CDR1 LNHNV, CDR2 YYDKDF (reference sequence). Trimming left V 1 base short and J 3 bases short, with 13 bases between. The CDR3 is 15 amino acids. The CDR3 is CATSRVGTSLYEQYF. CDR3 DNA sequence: TGTGCCACCAGCAGAGTCGGCACATCTCTCTACGAGCAGTACTTC.

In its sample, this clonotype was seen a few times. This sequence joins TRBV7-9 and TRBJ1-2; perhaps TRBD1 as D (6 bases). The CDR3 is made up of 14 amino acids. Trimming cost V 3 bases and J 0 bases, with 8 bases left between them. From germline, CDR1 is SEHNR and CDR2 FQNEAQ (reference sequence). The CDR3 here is CASSLGAANYGYTF. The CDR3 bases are TGTGCCAGCAGCTTGGGGGCGGCTAACTATGGCTACACCTTC.

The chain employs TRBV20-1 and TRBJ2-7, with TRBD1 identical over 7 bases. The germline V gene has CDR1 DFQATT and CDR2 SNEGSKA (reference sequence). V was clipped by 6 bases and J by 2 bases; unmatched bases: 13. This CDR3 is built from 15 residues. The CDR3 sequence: CSAGLRQGLTYEQYF. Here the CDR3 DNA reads TGCAGTGCCGGACTCCGACAGGGCCTAACCTACGAGCAGTACTTC.

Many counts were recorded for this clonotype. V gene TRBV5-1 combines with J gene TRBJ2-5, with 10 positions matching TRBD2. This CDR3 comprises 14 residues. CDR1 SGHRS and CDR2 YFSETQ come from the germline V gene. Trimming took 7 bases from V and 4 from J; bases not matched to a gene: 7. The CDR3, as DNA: TGCGCCAGCTCCGGGACTAGCGCCAGAGAGACCCAGTACTTC. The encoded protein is CASSGTSARETQYF.